This T cell receptor beta chain is from a study of OX40 agonist ivuxolimab in advanced cancers. Across the study: In this cohort, patients received ivuxolimab, an agonistic anti-OX40 (CD134) antibody. Under the entry rules, prior anti-PD-1, anti-PD-L1 or anti-CTLA-4 therapy was allowed, and around 36% had some. Study outcomes and limitations: At doses 0.1 to 3.0 mg/kg, CD4+ and CD8+ clones expanded.

Assay: immunoSEQ multiplex PCR; the TCRdb copy retains only in-frame clones and omits some. In the table there are around 94,000 clones, more than 85% of which are singletons. Trimming stripped 0 bases from V and 7 bases from J, with 14 bases between. This CDR3 is 15 amino acids long. Looked up from germline, CDR1 is SGHDT and CDR2 is YYEEEE. A word on this clone: The antigen is not known.

This receptor was taken from an adult with an advanced solid tumor such as melanoma, head and neck, liver or kidney cancer. This specimen was CD4+ or CD8+ T cells sorted from blood, taken in a trial of the OX40 agonist ivuxolimab. This chain links TRBV5-6 with TRBJ2-1, with D unresolved. DNA of the CDR3: TGTGCCAGCAGCTTGGGGCTAGGAGAGAGGAATGAGCAGTTCTTC. Its translation is CASSLGLGERNEQFF.